The TCR beta chain described here comes from a study of vaccination effects on CD4 cells after COVID-19. Study-level information: Samples that were drawn after vaccination came a median of 72 days after the second dose. Study findings and constraints: Healthy vaccine recipients' vaccine-induced clones were almost all SARS-CoV-2 mono-reactive.

Generated by immunoSEQ multiplex PCR, the TCRdb table keeps only in-frame clones and is missing some. The data hold 75,000 to 100,000 clones, with 60% to 85% observed a single time. The CDR3 sequence is 14 residues long. Trimming took 2 bases from V and 3 from J, leaving 7 bases between them. Germline V gives CDR1 MNHEY, CDR2 SVGEGT. Before sequencing, viral peptide pools were used by the ViraFEST assay to expand antigen-specific CD4+ T cells. After more than 9 days in culture, the CD4+ T cells were isolated. Participants were vaccinated with two doses of either the BNT162b2 or mRNA-1273 vaccine. People in the vaccine group had not been infected with SARS-CoV-2 before, and their nucleocapsid antibodies were negative. A half-volume exchange with IL-2 medium occurred on days 3 and 7. This clone was seen a few times. Its antigen is undetermined.

This chain uses TRBV6-2 or TRBV6-3 with TRBJ2-2; no firm D call. Sequenced here: CD4+ T cells from PBMCs cultured with HCoV-OC43 spike peptides, sampled after COVID-19 vaccination. Regarding subset: HCoV-OC43 spike overlapping peptide pool stimulation. The TCR was taken from a human donor who received a COVID-19 vaccine. CDR3 DNA sequence: TGTGCCAGCAGTTACCCCGACTACACCGGGGAGCTGTTTTTT. Translation: CASSYPDYTGELFF.